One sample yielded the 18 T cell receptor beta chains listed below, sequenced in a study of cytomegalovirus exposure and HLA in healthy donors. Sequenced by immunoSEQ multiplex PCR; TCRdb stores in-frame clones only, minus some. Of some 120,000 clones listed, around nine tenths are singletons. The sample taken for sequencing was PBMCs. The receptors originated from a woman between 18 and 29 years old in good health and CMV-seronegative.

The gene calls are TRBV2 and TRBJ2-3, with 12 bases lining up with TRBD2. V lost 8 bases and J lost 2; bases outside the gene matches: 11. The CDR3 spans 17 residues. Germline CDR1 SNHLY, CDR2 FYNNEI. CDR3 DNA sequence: TGTGCCAGCCAGGCTAGCGGGAGGGGTGGGGACACAGATACGCAGTATTTT. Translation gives CASQASGRGGDTDTQYF.

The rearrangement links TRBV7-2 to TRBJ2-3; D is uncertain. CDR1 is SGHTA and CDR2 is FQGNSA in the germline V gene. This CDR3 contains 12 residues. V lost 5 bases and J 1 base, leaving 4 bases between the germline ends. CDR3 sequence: CASSPGTDTQYF. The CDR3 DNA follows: TGTGCCAGCAGCCCCGGCACAGATACGCAGTATTTT.

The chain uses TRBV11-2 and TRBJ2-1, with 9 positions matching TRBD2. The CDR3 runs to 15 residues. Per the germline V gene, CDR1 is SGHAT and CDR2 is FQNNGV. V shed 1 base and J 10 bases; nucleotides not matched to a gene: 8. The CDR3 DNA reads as TGTGCCAGCAGCTTAGTAAGTGGTAGCGGGGGCGAGCAGTTCTTC. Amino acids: CASSLVSGSGGEQFF.

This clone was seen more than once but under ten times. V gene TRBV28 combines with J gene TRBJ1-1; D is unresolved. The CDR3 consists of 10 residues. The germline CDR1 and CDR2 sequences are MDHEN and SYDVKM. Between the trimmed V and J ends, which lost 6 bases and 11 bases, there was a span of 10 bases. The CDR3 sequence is CASSADQAFF. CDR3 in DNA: TGTGCCAGCAGCGCCGATCAGGCTTTCTTT.

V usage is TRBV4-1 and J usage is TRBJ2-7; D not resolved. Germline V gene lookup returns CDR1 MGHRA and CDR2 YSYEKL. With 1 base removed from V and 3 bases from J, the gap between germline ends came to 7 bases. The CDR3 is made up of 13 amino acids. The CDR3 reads CASSQVGDYEQYF. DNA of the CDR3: TGCGCCAGCAGCCAAGTCGGTGACTACGAGCAGTACTTC.

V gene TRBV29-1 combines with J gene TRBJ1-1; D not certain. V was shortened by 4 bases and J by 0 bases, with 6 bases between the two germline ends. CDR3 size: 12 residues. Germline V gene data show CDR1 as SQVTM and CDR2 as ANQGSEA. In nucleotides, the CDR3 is TGCAGCGTTGGACAAATGAACACTGAAGCTTTCTTT. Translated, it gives CSVGQMNTEAFF.

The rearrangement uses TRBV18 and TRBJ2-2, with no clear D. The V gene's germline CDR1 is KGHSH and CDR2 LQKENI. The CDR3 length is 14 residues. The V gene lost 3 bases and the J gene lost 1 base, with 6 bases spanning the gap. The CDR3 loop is CASSPRQNTGELFF. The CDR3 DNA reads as TGTGCCAGCTCACCGCGGCAGAACACCGGGGAGCTGTTTTTT.

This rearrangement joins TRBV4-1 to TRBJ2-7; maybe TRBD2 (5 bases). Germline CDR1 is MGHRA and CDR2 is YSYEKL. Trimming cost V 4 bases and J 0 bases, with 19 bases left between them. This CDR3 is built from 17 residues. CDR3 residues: CASSPRRGRADSYEQYF. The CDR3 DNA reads TGCGCCAGCAGCCCTCGCCGAGGGCGGGCCGACTCCTACGAGCAGTACTTC.

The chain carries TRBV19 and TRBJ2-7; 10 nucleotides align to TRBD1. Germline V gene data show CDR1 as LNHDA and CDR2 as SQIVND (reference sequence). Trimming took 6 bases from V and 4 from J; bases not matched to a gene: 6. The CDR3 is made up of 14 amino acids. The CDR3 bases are TGTGCCAGTAGCCAGGCGGACAGGGGGTACGAGCAGTACTTC. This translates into CASSQADRGYEQYF.

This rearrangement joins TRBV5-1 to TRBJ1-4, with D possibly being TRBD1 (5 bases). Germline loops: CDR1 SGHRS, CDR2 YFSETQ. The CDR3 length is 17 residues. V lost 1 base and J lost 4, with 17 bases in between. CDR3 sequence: CASSLSFGQGHNEKLFF. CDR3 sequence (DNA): TGCGCCAGCAGCTTGAGTTTCGGGCAGGGCCATAATGAAAAACTGTTTTTT.

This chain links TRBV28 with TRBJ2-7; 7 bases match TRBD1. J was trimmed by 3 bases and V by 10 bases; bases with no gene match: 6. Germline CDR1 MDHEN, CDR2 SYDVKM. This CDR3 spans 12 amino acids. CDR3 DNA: TGTGCCACCCGGGACAGAGTCTACGAGCAGTACTTC. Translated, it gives CATRDRVYEQYF.

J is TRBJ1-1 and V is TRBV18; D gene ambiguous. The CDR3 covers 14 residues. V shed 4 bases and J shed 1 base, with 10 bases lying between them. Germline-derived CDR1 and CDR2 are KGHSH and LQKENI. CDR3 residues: CASSQRSENTEAFF. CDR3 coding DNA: TGTGCCAGCTCACAACGGTCTGAGAACACTGAAGCTTTCTTT. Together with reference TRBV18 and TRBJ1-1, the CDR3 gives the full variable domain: NAGVMQNPRHLVRRRGQEARLRCSPMKGHSHVYWYRQLPEEGLKFMVYLQKENIIDESGMPKERFSAEFPKEGPSILRIQQVVRGDSAAYFCASSQRSENTEAFFGQGTRLTVV.

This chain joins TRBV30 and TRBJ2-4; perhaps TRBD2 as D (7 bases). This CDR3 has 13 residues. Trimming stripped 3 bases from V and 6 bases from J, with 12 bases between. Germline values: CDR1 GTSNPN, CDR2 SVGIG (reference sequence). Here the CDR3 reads CAWSRGAGNIQYF. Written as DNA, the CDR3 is TGTGCCTGGAGCCGGGGGGCGGGAAACATTCAGTACTTC.

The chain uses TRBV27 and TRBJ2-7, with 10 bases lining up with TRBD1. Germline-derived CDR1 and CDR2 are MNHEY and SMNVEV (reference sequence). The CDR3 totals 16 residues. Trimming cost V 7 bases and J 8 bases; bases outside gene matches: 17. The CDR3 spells CASTPGPGQGISKQYF. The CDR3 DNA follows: TGTGCCAGCACACCGGGACCGGGACAGGGGATTTCGAAGCAGTACTTC.

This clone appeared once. The CDR3 loop is CASSDRDNEQFF. The CDR3 region has the DNA TGTGCCAGCAGTGACAGGGACAATGAGCAGTTCTTC. The chain links TRBV25-1 to TRBJ2-1, with a possible D match to TRBD1 (5 bases). Trimming stripped 3 bases from V and 5 bases from J, with 5 bases between. The germline V gene encodes CDR1 MGHDK and CDR2 SYGVNS. The length of the CDR3 is 12 residues.

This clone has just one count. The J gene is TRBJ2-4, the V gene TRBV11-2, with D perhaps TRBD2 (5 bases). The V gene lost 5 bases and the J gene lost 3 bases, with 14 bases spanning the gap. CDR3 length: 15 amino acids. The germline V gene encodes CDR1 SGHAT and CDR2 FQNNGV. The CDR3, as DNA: TGTGCCAGCAGCCGCCATACCCGGGACAAAAACATTCAGTACTTC. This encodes CASSRHTRDKNIQYF.

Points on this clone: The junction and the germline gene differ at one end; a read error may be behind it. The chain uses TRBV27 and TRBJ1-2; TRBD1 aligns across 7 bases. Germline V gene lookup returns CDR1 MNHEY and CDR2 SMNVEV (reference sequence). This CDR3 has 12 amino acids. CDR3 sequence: CASSRDRSGHTF. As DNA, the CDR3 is TGTGCCAGCAGCCGGGACAGATCTGGCCACACCTTC.

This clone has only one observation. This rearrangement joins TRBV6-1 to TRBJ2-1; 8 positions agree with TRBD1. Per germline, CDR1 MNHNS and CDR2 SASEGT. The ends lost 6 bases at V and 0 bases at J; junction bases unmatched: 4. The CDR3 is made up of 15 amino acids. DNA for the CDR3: TGTGCCAGCAGGAGGACAGGGAGCTCCTACAATGAGCAGTTCTTC. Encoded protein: CASRRTGSSYNEQFF.